The TCR beta chain under discussion was sequenced for a study of early T cells in non-severe SARS-CoV-2 infection. This clonotype was detected many times. In the library, individual cDNA molecules carried attached unique molecular identifiers. TCRdb called the 5' RACE reads again in MiXCR, with one record for every CDR3 protein. This sample carries tens of thousands of distinct CDR3 sequences, approximately 5.8% of them seen once, and the ten largest clones take less than 8.5%. The TCR sequence derives from an adult who was a healthcare worker with PCR-confirmed SARS-CoV-2 infection or an uninfected control (not recorded which). The material sequenced was whole blood.

For the CDR3, the DNA is TGTGCCAGCAGTGAAGCACGGACAGGGGCCAGAAATGAGCAGTTCTTC. Its translation: CASSEARTGARNEQFF. The chain is built from TRBV6-1 and TRBJ2-1, with 9 positions matching TRBD1. Germline values: CDR1 MNHNS, CDR2 SASEGT. Germline trimming cut 0 bases from V and 7 bases from J; bases unmatched to any gene: 7. There are 16 residues in the CDR3.